The rows below give T cell receptor beta chains drawn from one sample of a study of vaccination effects on CD4 cells after COVID-19. Some clones are missing from TCRdb's copy, which holds only in-frame ones; the method was immunoSEQ multiplex PCR. In the table there are more than 25,000 clones, over 70% of which are singletons. These receptors have no identified antigens. Sequencing was performed on CD4+ T cells from PBMCs cultured with HCoV-229E spike peptides, taken after COVID-19 vaccination. Receptors were obtained from a human donor who received a COVID-19 vaccine. Each CDR3 is given with its conserved first and last residue. Fields, in order: clone size, V gene, J gene, D gene, CDR3 protein, CDR3 DNA. A D gene is named only where the DNA matches it firmly. Rows give clone size only sometimes, using once, few, many, or a class for an expanded clone.

-	TRBV24-1	TRBJ1-1	-	CATSDRGWAFF	TGTGCCACCAGTGATCGTGGGTGGGCTTTCTTT
few	TRBV7-6	TRBJ2-7	TRBD2	CASSSLAGAYEQYF	TGTGCCAGCAGCTCGCTAGCGGGAGCCTACGAGCAGTACTTC
-	TRBV27	TRBJ2-7	TRBD2	CASSFIGGRLDEQYF	TGTGCCAGCAGCTTCATCGGGGGGAGACTGGACGAGCAGTACTTC
-	TRBV6-6	TRBJ1-2	-	CASRGVEGTGYTF	TGTGCCAGCCGTGGGGTAGAGGGGACTGGCTACACCTTC
-	TRBV25-1	TRBJ1-2	TRBD1	CASSRQGGDGYTF	TGTGCCAGCAGCCGACAGGGCGGAGATGGCTACACCTTC
few	TRBV9	TRBJ2-1	-	CASNDEQFF	TGTGCCAGCAACGACGAGCAGTTCTTC
once	TRBV3-1/TRBV3-2	TRBJ2-7	-	CASSHYEGVYEQYF	TGTGCCAGCAGCCATTACGAGGGGGTCTACGAGCAGTACTTC
few	TRBV5-1	TRBJ1-2	-	CASSSQKDGGGAIYGYTF	TGCGCCAGCAGCTCACAGAAGGACGGCGGGGGCGCAATCTATGGCTACACCTTC
-	TRBV7-9	TRBJ2-3	-	CASSSGTLDTRDTQYF	TGTGCCAGCAGCTCCGGGACACTTGATACACGAGATACGCAGTATTTT
few	TRBV7-2	TRBJ2-5	-	CASSLLTGTVMWTQYF	TGTGCCAGCAGCTTGTTGACCGGGACTGTCATGTGGACCCAGTACTTC
-	TRBV3-1/TRBV3-2	TRBJ2-7	TRBD2	CASSRLAGDEQYF	TGTGCCAGCAGCCGACTAGCGGGAGACGAGCAGTACTTC
few	TRBV4-2	TRBJ1-6	-	CASSQDPPRQINSPLHF	TGTGCCAGCAGCCAAGATCCCCCTAGACAAATTAATTCACCCCTCCACTTT
once	TRBV15	TRBJ2-3	-	CATSSLAGNADTQYF	TGTGCCACCAGCAGTCTTGCAGGGAACGCAGATACGCAGTATTTT
few	TRBV25-1	TRBJ2-1	-	CASSPGYSYNEQFF	TGTGCCAGCAGTCCCGGGTACTCCTACAATGAGCAGTTCTTC
-	TRBV24-1	TRBJ1-5	-	CATSAGANQPQHF	TGTGCCACCAGTGCAGGGGCAAATCAGCCCCAGCATTTT
-	TRBV20-1	TRBJ1-6	-	CSASTMGSPLHF	TGCAGTGCTAGTACTATGGGTTCACCCCTCCACTTT
few	TRBV14	TRBJ2-7	-	CASSHNYEQYF	TGTGCCAGCAGCCACAACTACGAGCAGTACTTC
-	TRBV3-1/TRBV3-2	TRBJ1-2	-	CASSPTGWDYGYTF	TGTGCCAGCAGCCCGACAGGTTGGGACTATGGCTACACCTTC
-	TRBV7-8	TRBJ1-1	-	CASSQLRGNPRLAFF	TGTGCCAGCAGCCAATTACGGGGCAACCCACGGTTAGCTTTCTTT
-	TRBV5-1	TRBJ2-6	-	CASSPISRLVSFSGANVLTF	TGCGCCAGCAGCCCCATATCTAGACTAGTGAGCTTCTCTGGGGCCAACGTCCTGACTTTC
few	TRBV9	TRBJ2-7	TRBD1	CASSVSTGGNYEQYF	TGTGCCAGCAGCGTATCCACAGGGGGGAACTACGAGCAGTACTTC
few	TRBV27	TRBJ1-1	TRBD1	CASSRTGVTEAFF	TGTGCCAGCAGCCGCACAGGGGTCACTGAAGCTTTCTTT
few	TRBV5-3	TRBJ2-7	-	CARSLDPAEFYEQYF	TGTGCCAGAAGCTTGGACCCAGCAGAATTCTACGAGCAGTACTTC
-	TRBV5-1	TRBJ1-1	TRBD1	CASSLDGQGGSEAFF	TGCGCCAGCAGCTTGGATGGACAGGGAGGCTCTGAAGCTTTCTTT
-	TRBV27	TRBJ1-5	-	CASRIGGAGNQPQHF	TGTGCCAGCAGGATCGGGGGCGCTGGCAATCAGCCCCAGCATTTT
-	TRBV3-1/TRBV3-2	TRBJ2-5	-	CASSLTGRIETQYF	TGTGCCAGCAGCCTGACCGGCCGGATTGAGACCCAGTACTTC
-	TRBV2	TRBJ2-7	-	CASSEILGPYEQYF	TGTGCCAGCAGTGAAATTCTCGGGCCCTACGAGCAGTACTTC
-	TRBV7-9	TRBJ1-2	TRBD1	CASSLGDSSYTF	TGTGCCAGCAGCTTGGGGGACAGCAGCTACACCTTC